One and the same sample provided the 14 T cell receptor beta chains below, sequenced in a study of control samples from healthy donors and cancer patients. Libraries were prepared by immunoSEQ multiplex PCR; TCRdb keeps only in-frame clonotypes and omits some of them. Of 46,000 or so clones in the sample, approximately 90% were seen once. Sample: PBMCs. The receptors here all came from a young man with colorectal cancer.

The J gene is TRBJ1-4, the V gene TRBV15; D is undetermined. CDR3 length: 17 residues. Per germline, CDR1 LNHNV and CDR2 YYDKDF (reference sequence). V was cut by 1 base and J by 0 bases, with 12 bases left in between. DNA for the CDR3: TGTGCCACCAGCAGAGGCCCTCGGTCGGCAACTAATGAAAAACTGTTTTTT. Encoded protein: CATSRGPRSATNEKLFF.

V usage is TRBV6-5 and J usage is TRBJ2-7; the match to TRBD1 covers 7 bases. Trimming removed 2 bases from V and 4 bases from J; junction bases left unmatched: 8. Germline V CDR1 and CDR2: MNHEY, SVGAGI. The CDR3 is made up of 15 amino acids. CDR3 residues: CASSYVTGWGYEQYF. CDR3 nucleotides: TGTGCCAGCAGTTACGTGACAGGGTGGGGGTACGAGCAGTACTTC.

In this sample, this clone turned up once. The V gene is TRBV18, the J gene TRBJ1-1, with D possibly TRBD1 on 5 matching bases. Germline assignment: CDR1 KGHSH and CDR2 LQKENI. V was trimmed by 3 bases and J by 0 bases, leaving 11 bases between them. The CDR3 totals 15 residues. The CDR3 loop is CASSPSTEMNTEAFF. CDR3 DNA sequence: TGTGCCAGCTCACCTTCGACAGAGATGAACACTGAAGCTTTCTTT. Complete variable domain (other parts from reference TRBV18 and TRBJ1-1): NAGVMQNPRHLVRRRGQEARLRCSPMKGHSHVYWYRQLPEEGLKFMVYLQKENIIDESGMPKERFSAEFPKEGPSILRIQQVVRGDSAAYFCASSPSTEMNTEAFFGQGTRLTVV.

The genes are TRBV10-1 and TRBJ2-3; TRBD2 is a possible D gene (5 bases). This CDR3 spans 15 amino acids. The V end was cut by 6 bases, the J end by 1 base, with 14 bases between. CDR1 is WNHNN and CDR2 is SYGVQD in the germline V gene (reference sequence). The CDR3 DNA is TGCGCCAGCAGCAAATTAGCGAGTCGCACAGATACGCAGTATTTT. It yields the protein CASSKLASRTDTQYF.

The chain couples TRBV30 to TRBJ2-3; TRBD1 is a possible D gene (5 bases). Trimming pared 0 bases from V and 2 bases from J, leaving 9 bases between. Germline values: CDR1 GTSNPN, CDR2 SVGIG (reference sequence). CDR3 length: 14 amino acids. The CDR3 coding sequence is TGTGCCTGGAGTGTAGGGGTGTACACAGATACGCAGTATTTT. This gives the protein CAWSVGVYTDTQYF.

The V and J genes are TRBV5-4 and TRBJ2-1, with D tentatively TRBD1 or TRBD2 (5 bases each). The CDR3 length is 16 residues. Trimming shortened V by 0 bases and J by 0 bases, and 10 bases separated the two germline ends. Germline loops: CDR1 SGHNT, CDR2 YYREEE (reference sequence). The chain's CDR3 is CASSLAGGGSYNEQFF. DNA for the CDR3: TGTGCCAGCAGCTTGGCCGGTGGGGGCTCCTACAATGAGCAGTTCTTC.

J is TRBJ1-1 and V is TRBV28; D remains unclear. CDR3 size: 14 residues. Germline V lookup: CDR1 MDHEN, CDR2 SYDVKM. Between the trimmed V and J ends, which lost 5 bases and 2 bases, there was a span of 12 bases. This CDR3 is CASSPSRGNTEAFF. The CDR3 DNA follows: TGTGCCAGCAGTCCATCCCGTGGAAACACTGAAGCTTTCTTT.

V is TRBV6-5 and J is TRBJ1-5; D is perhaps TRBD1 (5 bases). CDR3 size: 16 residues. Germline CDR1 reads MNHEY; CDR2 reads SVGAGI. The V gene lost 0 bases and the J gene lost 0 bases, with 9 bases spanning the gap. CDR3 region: CASSYSMGPSNQPQHF. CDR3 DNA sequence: TGTGCCAGCAGTTACTCGATGGGACCTAGCAATCAGCCCCAGCATTTT.

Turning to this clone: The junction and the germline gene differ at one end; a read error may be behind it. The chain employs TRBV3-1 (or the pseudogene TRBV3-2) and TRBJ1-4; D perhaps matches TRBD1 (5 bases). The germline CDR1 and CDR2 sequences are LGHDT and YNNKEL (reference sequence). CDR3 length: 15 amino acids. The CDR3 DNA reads TGTGCCAGCAGCCAAGATAGGGGACTAATCGGGAAAACTGTTTTT. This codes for CASSQDRGLIGKTVF.

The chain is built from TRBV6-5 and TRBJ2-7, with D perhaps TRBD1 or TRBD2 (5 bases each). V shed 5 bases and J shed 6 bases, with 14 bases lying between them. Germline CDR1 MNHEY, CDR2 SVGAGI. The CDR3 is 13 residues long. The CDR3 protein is CASSPPGTFEQYF. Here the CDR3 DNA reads TGTGCCAGCAGTCCGCCCGGGACCTTCGAGCAGTACTTC.

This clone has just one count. The CDR3 spells CASSLAPGTEAFF. The CDR3 DNA is TGTGCCAGCAGTCTAGCCCCGGGCACTGAAGCTTTCTTT. The rearrangement joins TRBV11-2 to TRBJ1-1; D is undetermined. CDR3 size: 13 residues. V was trimmed by 6 bases and J by 4 bases, leaving 12 bases between them. The germline V gene has CDR1 SGHAT and CDR2 FQNNGV. The full variable domain, rest sourced from reference TRBV11-2 and TRBJ1-1, is EAGVAQSPRYKIIEKRQSVAFWCNPISGHATLYWYQQILGQGPKLLIQFQNNGVVDDSQLPKDRFSAERLKGVDSTLKIQPAKLEDSAVYLCASSLAPGTEAFFGQGTRLTVV.

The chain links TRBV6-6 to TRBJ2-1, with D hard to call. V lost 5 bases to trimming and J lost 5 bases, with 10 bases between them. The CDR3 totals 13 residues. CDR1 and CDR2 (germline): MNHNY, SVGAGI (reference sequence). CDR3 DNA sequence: TGTGCCAGCAGTCTCCGGGTCGACAATGAGCAGTTCTTC. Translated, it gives CASSLRVDNEQFF.

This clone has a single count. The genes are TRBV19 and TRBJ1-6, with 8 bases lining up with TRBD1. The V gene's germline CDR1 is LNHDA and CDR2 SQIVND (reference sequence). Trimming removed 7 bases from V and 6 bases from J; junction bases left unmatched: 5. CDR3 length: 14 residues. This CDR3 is CASTRDRGNSPLHF. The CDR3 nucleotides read TGTGCCAGTACCCGAGACAGGGGTAATTCACCCCTCCACTTT.

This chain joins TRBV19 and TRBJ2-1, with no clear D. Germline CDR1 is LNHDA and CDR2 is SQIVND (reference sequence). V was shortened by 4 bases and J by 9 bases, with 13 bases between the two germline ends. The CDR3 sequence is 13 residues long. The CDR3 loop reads CASSTTFEGEQFF. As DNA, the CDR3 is TGTGCCAGTAGTACAACATTTGAAGGTGAGCAGTTCTTC.